These T cell receptor beta chains were read from a single sample in a study of technical replicates of blood from several donors. Produced via immunoSEQ multiplex PCR; TCRdb's table is partial and in-frame only. Of 85,000 to 95,000 clones in the sample, 96% were seen once. What was sequenced was T cells isolated from PBMCs. All receptors come from a human donor in good health. The CDR3 runs from the conserved cysteine through the conserved F or W. The D gene is left open where the match is weak. Clone size appears in some rows only: once, few, many, or a class for an expanded clone.

TRBV10-2,.,TRBD2,TRBJ2-1,TGCGCCAGCAGTGAGTGGACTAGCGGGAAATACAATGAGCAGTTCTTC,CASSEWTSGKYNEQFF
TRBV29-1,once,TRBD2,TRBJ2-3,TGCAGTTACGGGACTAGCGGCGGCGATACGCAGTATTTT,CSYGTSGGDTQYF
TRBV14,.,.,TRBJ1-5,TGTGCCAGCAGCCAAGAGTTGAGTGGGCCCCAGCATTTT,CASSQELSGPQHF
TRBV9,.,.,TRBJ2-7,TGTGCCAGCAGCGTAGGGGCTGCCCCTGGGGAGCAGTACTTC,CASSVGAAPGEQYF
TRBV11-1,.,TRBD1,TRBJ1-2,TGTGCCAGCGTCGGGACAGGGGAACATGGCTACACCTTC,CASVGTGEHGYTF
TRBV4-3,once,.,TRBJ1-4,TGCGCCAGCAGCCAAGATATTAATGAAAAACTGTTTTTT,CASSQDINEKLFF
TRBV6-1,.,TRBD1,TRBJ2-7,TGTGCCAGCAGTGAGGGACAGGTGAAAACCTACGAGCGGTACTTC,CASSEGQVKTYERYF
TRBV6-1,.,TRBD1,TRBJ1-1,TGTGCCAGCAGTGAAATGGCAGGGGGGAACACTGAAGCTTTCTTT,CASSEMAGGNTEAFF
TRBV4-2,once,TRBD1,TRBJ2-7,TGTGCCAGCAGCCAAGTCCAAGGGACAGGGAACTACGAGCAGTACTTC,CASSQVQGTGNYEQYF
TRBV19,.,.,TRBJ1-1,TGTGCCAGTATCCGGGACACTAACTCAGGCGCTTTCTTT,CASIRDTNSGAFF
TRBV28,.,.,TRBJ2-4,TGTGCCAGCAGTACCGGGGATATAGCCAAAAACATTCAGTACTTC,CASSTGDIAKNIQYF
TRBV7-3,once,.,TRBJ2-5,TGTGCCAGCAGCTCTTCAGGGGCCCTTCACTTC,CASSSSGALHF
TRBV7-9,.,TRBD1,TRBJ2-7,TGTGCCAGCAGCCCCGGACAGGGGAAGACCTACGAGCAGTACTTC,CASSPGQGKTYEQYF
TRBV4-1,.,.,TRBJ1-2,TGCGCCAGCAGCCAAGATCGGGGGGGCCCTAACTATGGCTACACCTTC,CASSQDRGGPNYGYTF
TRBV10-2,.,TRBD2,TRBJ2-7,TGCGCCAGCATGCGCGGAGGACTAGCGATATCCTACGAGCAGTACTTC,CASMRGGLAISYEQYF